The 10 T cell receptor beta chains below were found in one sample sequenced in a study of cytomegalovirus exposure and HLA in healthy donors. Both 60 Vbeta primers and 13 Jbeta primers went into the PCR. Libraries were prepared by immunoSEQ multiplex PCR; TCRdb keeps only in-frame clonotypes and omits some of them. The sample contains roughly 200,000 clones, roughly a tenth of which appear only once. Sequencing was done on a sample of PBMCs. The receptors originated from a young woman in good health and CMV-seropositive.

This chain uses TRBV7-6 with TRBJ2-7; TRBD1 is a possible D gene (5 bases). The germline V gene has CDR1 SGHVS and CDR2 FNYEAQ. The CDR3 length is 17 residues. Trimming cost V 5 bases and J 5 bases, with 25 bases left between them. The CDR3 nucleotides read TGTGCCAGCAGCACTGGGGCAGGCGGTTTTCGGGCCCACGAGCAGTACTTC. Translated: CASSTGAGGFRAHEQYF.

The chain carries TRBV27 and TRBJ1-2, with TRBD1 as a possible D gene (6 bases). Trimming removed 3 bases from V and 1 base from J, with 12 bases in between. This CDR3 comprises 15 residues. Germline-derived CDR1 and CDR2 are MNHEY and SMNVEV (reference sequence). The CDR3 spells CASSLDRSINYGYTF. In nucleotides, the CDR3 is TGTGCCAGCAGTTTGGACAGAAGCATTAACTATGGCTACACCTTC.

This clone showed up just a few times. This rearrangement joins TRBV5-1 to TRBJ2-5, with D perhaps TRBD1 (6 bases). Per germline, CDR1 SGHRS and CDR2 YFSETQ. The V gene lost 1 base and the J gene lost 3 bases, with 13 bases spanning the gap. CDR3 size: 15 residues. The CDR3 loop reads CASSLWQGTEETQYF. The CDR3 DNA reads TGCGCCAGCAGCTTGTGGCAGGGGACCGAAGAGACCCAGTACTTC.

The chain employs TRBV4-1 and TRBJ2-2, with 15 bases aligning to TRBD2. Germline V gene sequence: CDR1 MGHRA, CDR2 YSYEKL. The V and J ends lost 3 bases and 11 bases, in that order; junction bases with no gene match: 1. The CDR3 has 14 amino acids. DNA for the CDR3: TGCGCCAGCAGCCAGGGACTAGCGGGAGGCGAGCTGTTTTTT. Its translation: CASSQGLAGGELFF.

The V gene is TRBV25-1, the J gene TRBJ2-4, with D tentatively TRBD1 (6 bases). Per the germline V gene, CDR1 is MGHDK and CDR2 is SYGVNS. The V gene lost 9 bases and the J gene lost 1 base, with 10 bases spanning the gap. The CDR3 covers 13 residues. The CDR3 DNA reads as TGTGCCAGTTCTCAGGGGGCCAAAAACATTCAGTACTTC. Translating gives CASSQGAKNIQYF.

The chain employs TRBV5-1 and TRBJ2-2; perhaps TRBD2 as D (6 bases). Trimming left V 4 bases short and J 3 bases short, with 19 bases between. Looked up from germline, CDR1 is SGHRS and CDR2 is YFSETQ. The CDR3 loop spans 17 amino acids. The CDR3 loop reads CASSAALPPGDTGELFF. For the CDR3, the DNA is TGCGCCAGCAGCGCCGCCCTCCCCCCGGGGGACACCGGGGAGCTGTTTTTT.

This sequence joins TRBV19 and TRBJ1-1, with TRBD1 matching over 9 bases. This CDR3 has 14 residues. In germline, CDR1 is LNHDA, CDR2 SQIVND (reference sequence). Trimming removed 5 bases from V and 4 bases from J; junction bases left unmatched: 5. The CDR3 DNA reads TGTGCCAGTAGTCCTCCGGGACAGGGCACTGAAGCTTTCTTT. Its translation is CASSPPGQGTEAFF.

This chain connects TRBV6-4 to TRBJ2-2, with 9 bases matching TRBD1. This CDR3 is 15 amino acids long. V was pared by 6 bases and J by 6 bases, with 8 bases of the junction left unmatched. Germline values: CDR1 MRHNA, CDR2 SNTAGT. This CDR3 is CASRVGTGSAGELFF. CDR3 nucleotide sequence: TGTGCCAGCAGAGTCGGGACAGGGAGTGCCGGGGAGCTGTTTTTT.

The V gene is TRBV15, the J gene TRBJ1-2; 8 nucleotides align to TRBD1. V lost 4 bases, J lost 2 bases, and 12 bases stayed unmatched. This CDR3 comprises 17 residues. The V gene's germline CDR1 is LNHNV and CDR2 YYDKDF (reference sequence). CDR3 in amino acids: CATSIWKNRGSNYGYTF. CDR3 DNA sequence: TGTGCCACCAGCATATGGAAGAACAGGGGGTCCAACTATGGCTACACCTTC.

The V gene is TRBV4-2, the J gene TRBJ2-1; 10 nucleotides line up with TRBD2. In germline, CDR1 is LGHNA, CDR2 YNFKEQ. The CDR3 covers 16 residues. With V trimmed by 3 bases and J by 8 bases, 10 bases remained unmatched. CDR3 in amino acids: CASSHSLAGARDEQFF. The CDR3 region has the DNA TGTGCCAGCAGCCACTCCCTAGCGGGAGCTAGGGATGAGCAGTTCTTC.